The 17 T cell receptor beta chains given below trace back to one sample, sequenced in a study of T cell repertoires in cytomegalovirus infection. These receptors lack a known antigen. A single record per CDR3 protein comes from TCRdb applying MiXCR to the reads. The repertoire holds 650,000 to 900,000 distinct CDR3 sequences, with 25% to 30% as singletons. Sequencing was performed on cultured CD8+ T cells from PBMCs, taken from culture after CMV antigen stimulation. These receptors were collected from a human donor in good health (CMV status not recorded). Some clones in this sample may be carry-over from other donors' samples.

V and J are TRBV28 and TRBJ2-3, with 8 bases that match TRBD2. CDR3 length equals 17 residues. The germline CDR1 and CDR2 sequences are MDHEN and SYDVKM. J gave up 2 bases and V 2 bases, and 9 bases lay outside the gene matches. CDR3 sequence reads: CASSLGAAGAVTDTQYF. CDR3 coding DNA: TGTGCCAGCAGTTTAGGGGCAGCGGGGGCCGTCACAGATACGCAGTATTTT.

The chain's CDR3 is CARGACPIPFF. In DNA form, the CDR3 reads TGTGCCAGGGGAGCCTGCCCGATCCCGTTCTTC. The V gene is TRBV19, the J gene TRBJ2-1, with TRBD2 as a possible D gene (5 bases). CDR3 length: 11 residues. Germline loops: CDR1 LNHDA, CDR2 SQIVND (reference sequence). Trimming pared 9 bases from V and 15 bases from J, leaving 18 bases between.

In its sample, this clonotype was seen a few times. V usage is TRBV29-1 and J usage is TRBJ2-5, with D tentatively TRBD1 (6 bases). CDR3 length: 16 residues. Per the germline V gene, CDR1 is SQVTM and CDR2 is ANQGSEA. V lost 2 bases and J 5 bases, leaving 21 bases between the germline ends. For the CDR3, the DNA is TGCAGCGTTGAAAAGTGGGGGCCCAGGGCTGGGGAGACCCAGTACTTC. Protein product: CSVEKWGPRAGETQYF.

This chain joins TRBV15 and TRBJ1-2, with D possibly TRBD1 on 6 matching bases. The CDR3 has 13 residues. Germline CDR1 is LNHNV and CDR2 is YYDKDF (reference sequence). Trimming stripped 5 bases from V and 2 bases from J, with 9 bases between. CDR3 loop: CATSGDTNYGYTF. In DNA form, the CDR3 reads TGTGCCACCAGCGGGGACACGAACTATGGCTACACCTTC.

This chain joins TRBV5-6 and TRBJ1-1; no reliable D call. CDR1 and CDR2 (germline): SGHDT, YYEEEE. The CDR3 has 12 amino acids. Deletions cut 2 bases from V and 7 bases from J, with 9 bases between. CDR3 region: CASSFLVHEAFF. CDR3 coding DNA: TGTGCCAGCAGCTTCTTGGTCCATGAAGCTTTCTTT.

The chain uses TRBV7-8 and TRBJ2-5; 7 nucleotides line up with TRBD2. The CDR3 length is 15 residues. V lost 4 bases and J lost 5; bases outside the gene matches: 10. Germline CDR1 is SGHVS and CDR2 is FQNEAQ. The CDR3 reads CASSSPLAGVETQYF. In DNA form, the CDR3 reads TGTGCCAGCAGCTCCCCATTAGCGGGCGTGGAGACCCAGTACTTC.

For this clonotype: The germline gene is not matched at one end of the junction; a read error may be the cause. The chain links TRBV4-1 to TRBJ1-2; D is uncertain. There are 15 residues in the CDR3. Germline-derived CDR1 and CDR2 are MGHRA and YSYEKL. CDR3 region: CASSQDLSGRSGYTF. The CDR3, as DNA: TGTGCCAGCAGCCAAGATCTATCGGGGAGGAGTGGCTACACCTTC.

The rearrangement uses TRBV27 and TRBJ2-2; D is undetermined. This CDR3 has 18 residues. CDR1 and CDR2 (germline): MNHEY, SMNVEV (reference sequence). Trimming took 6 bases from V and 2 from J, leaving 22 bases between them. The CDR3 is CASSREIPRVPNTGELFF. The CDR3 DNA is TGTGCCAGCAGCCGAGAGATTCCACGGGTTCCTAACACCGGGGAGCTGTTTTTT.

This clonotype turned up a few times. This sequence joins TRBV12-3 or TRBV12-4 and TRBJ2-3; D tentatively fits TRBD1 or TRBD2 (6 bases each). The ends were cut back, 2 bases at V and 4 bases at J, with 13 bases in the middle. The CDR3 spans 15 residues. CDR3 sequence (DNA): TGTGCCAGCAGTTTAACGGGGGCAGGGGCAGATACGCAGTATTTT. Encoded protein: CASSLTGAGADTQYF.

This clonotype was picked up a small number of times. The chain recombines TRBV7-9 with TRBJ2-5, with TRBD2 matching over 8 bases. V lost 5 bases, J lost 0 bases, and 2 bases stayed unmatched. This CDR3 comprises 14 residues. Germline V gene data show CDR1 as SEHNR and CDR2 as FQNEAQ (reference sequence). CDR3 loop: CASSRLANQETQYF. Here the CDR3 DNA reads TGTGCCAGCAGCCGACTAGCGAACCAAGAGACCCAGTACTTC.

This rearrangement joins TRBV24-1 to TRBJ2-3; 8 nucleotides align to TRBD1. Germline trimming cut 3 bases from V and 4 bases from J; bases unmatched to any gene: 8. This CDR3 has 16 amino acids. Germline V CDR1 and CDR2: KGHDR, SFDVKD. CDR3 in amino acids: CATSDKDRDGSDTQYF. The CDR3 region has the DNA TGTGCCACCAGTGATAAGGACAGGGATGGATCAGATACGCAGTATTTT.

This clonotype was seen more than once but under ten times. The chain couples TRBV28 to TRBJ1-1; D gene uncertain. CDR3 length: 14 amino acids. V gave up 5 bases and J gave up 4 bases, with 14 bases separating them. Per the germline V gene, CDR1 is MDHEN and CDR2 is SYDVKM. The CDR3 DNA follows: TGTGCCAGCAGTCACCCCCGGGGAGGCACTGAAGCTTTCTTT. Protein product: CASSHPRGGTEAFF.

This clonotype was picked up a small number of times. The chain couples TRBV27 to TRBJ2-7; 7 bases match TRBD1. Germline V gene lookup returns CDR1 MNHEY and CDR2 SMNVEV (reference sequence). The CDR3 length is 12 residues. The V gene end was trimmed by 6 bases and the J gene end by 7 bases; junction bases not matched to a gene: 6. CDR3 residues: CASSPPDREQYF. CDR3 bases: TGTGCCAGCAGCCCGCCGGACAGGGAGCAGTACTTC.

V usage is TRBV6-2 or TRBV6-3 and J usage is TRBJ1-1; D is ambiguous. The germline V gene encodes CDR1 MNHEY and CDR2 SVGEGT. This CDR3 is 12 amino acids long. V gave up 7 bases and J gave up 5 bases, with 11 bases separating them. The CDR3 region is CASTPQGTEAFF. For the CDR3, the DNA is TGTGCCAGCACCCCTCAAGGAACTGAAGCTTTCTTT.

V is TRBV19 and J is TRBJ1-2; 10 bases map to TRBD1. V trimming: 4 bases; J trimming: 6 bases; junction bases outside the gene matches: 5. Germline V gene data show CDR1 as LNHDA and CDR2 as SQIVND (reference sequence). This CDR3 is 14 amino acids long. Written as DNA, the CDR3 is TGTGCCAGTAGTACGACAGGGGGCCTCGATGGCTACACCTTC. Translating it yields CASSTTGGLDGYTF.

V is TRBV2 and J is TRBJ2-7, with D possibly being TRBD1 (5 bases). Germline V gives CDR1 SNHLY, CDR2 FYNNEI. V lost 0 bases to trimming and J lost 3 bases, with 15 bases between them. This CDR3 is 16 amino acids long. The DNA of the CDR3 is TGTGCCAGCAGTGAAGCCGGGTCTGACAGCTTCTACGAGCAGTACGTC. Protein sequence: CASSEAGSDSFYEQYV.

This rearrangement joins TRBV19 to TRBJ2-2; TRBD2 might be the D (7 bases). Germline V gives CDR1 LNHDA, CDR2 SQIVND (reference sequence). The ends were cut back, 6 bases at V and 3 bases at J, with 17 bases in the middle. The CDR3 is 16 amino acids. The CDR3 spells CASRTLGGRDTGELFF. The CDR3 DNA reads TGTGCCAGTAGGACCCTGGGGGGGCGCGACACCGGGGAGCTGTTTTTT.